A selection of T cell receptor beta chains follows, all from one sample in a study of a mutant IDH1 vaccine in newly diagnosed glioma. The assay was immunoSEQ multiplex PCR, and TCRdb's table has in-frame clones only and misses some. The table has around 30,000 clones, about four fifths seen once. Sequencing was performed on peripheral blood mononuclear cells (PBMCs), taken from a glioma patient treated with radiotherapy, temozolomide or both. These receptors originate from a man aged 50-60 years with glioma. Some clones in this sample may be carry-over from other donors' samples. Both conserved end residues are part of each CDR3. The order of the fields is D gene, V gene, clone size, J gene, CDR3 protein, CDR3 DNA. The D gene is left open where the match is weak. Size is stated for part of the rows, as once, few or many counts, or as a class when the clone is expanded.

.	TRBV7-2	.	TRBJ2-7	CASSLITVSYEQYF	TGTGCCAGCAGCTTAATAACTGTCTCCTACGAGCAGTACTTC
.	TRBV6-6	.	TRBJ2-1	CASSYGGAYNEQFF	TGTGCCAGCAGTTACGGTGGGGCCTACAATGAGCAGTTCTTC
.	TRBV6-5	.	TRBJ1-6	CASSFGRSPLHF	TGTGCCAGCAGTTTTGGCCGTTCACCCCTCCACTTT
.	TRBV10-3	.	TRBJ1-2	CAISEGSGGYTF	TGTGCCATCAGTGAGGGCAGCGGTGGCTACACCTTC
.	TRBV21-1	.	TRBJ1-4	CASRYERDRENEKLFF	TGTGCCAGCAGATATGAACGGGACAGGGAAAATGAAAAACTGTTTTTT
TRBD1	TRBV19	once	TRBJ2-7	CASSNNRDRGYEQYF	TGTGCCAGTAGTAACAACCGGGACAGGGGGTACGAGCAGTACTTC
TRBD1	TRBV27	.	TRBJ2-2	CASSQYSGTATGELFF	TGTGCCAGCAGTCAATATTCTGGGACAGCCACCGGGGAGCTGTTTTTT
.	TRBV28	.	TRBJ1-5	CASSTLRDSNQPQHF	TGTGCCAGCAGCACACTCCGGGATTCCAATCAGCCCCAGCATTTT
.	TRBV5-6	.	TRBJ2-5	CASSSLEGPETQYF	TGTGCCAGCAGCTCACTGGAGGGTCCAGAGACCCAGTACTTC
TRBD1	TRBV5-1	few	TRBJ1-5	CASSLTGVGNQPQHF	TGCGCCAGCAGCTTGACAGGGGTCGGCAATCAGCCCCAGCATTTT
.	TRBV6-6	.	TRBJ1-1	CASSPQRDGAFF	TGTGCCAGCAGTCCTCAGCGTGATGGAGCTTTCTTT
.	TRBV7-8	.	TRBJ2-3	CASSPVVDTQYF	TGTGCCAGCAGCCCCGTAGTAGATACGCAGTATTTT
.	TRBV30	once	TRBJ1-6	CAWSVTGSPLHF	TGTGCCTGGAGTGTTACCGGTTCACCCCTCCACTTT
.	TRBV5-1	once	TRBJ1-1	CASSLEVNTEAFF	TGCGCCAGCAGCTTAGAGGTGAACACTGAAGCTTTCTTT
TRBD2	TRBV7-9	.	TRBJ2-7	CASSFVAGESGEQYF	TGTGCCAGCAGCTTCGTAGCGGGAGAGTCTGGGGAGCAGTACTTC
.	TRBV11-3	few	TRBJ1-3	CASSPLGGTNSGNTIYF	TGTGCCAGCAGCCCCCTAGGAGGGACAAATTCTGGAAACACCATATATTTT
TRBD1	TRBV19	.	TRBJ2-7	CASRTGAGEQYF	TGTGCCAGTAGAACAGGGGCTGGCGAGCAGTACTTC
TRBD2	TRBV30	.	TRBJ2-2	CAWRATSGGFTGELFF	TGTGCCTGGAGAGCCACTAGCGGGGGTTTCACCGGGGAGCTGTTTTTT
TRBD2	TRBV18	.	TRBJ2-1	CASSPQGGRGSYNEQFF	TGTGCCAGCTCCCCTCAAGGTGGGAGGGGTTCCTACAATGAGCAGTTCTTC
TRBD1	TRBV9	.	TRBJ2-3	CASSAGQSNLDTQYF	TGTGCCAGCAGCGCGGGACAGTCCAATTTAGATACGCAGTATTTT
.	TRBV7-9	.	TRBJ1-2	CASRGGYRDYTF	TGTGCCAGCAGGGGAGGTTACAGGGACTACACCTTC
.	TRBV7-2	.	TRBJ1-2	CASSSVGTASGYTF	TGTGCCAGCAGCTCCGTCGGGACTGCTTCTGGCTACACCTTC
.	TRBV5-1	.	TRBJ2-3	CASFESDTQYF	TGCGCCAGTTTCGAATCAGATACGCAGTATTTT
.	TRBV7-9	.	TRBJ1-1	CASSDELIDF	TGTGCCAGCAGCGACGAACTTATCGATTTT
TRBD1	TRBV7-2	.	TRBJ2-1	CASSSSGTGEHTYYNEQFF	TGTGCCAGCAGCTCTTCCGGGACAGGCGAGCACACCTACTACAATGAGCAGTTCTTC
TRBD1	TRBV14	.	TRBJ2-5	CASIGTVRETQYF	TGTGCCAGCATCGGGACAGTGCGAGAGACCCAGTACTTC
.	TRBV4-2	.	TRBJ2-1	CASSQEERSTNEQFF	TGTGCCAGCAGCCAAGAGGAGCGGTCAACCAATGAGCAGTTCTTC
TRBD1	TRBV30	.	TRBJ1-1	CAWSPLSGTAVISTEAFF	TGTGCCTGGAGTCCGTTATCCGGGACAGCGGTAATTAGCACTGAAGCTTTCTTT
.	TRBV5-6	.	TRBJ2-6	CASSGTPGANVLTF	TGTGCCAGCAGCGGGACACCTGGGGCCAACGTCCTGACTTTC
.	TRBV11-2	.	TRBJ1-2	CASSSDIPLDKAVTYGYTF	TGTGCCAGCAGCTCCGACATACCCCTGGACAAGGCGGTAACCTATGGCTACACCTTC
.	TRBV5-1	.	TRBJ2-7	CASSLAPVAQATYEQYF	TGCGCCAGCAGCTTGGCCCCGGTAGCGCAGGCAACCTACGAGCAGTACTTC
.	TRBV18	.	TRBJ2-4	CASSPGDKDIQYF	TGTGCCAGCTCACCAGGGGATAAGGACATTCAGTACTTC
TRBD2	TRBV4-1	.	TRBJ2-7	CASSPQAGGPDEQYF	TGCGCCAGCAGCCCTCAGGCGGGGGGGCCCGACGAGCAGTACTTC
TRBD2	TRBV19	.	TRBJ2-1	CASSTGLAGGGDEQFF	TGTGCCAGTAGTACGGGACTAGCGGGAGGGGGGGATGAGCAGTTCTTC
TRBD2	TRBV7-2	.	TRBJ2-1	CASSLGTSGRFEQFF	TGTGCCAGCAGCCTCGGGACTAGCGGGAGGTTTGAGCAGTTCTTC
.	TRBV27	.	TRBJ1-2	CASTLKKDFLYGYTF	TGTGCCAGCACTTTAAAAAAGGACTTCCTCTATGGCTACACCTTC
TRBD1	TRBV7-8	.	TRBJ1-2	CASSPGQGYGYTF	TGTGCCAGCAGCCCAGGACAGGGTTATGGCTACACCTTC
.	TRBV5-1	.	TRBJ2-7	CASSSGAGSSYEQYF	TGCGCCAGCAGCTCCGGGGCAGGGAGCTCCTACGAGCAGTACTTC
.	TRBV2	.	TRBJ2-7	CASSESSGRWTYEQYF	TGTGCCAGCAGTGAAAGTTCGGGTAGGTGGACCTACGAGCAGTACTTC
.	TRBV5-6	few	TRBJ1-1	CASSLRVMNTEAFF	TGTGCCAGCAGCTTGCGCGTCATGAACACTGAAGCTTTCTTT
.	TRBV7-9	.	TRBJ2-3	CASSPGSVDTQYF	TGTGCCAGCAGCCCAGGGTCTGTGGATACGCAGTATTTT
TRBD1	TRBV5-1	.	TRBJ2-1	CASSLGGQGAYNEQFF	TGCGCCAGCAGCTTGGGGGGACAGGGGGCTTACAATGAGCAGTTCTTC
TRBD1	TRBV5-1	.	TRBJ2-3	CASSLEAGGDTQYF	TGCGCCAGCAGCTTGGAGGCAGGGGGAGATACGCAGTATTTT
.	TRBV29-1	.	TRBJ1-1	CSAFGQLNTEAFF	TGCAGCGCCTTTGGACAGCTGAACACTGAAGCTTTCTTT
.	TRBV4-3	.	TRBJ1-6	CASSSSNSPLHF	TGCGCCAGCAGCAGCAGTAATTCACCCCTCCACTTT
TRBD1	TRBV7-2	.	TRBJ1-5	CASSSDRVSQPQHF	TGTGCCAGCAGCTCAGACAGGGTCAGCCAGCCCCAGCATTTT
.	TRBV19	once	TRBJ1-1	CASKTQGNTEAFF	TGTGCCAGTAAGACACAGGGGAACACTGAAGCTTTCTTT